This section outlines one T cell receptor beta chain sequence together with its context. Its antigen is currently unknown. The length of the CDR3 is 16 residues. CDR1 and CDR2 from the germline V gene are LNHDA and SQIVND (reference sequence). V trimming: 2 bases; J trimming: 6 bases; junction bases outside the gene matches: 11. These data come from a study of cytomegalovirus exposure and HLA in healthy donors. Researchers ran the PCR with 60 Vbeta and 13 Jbeta primers. Libraries were prepared by immunoSEQ multiplex PCR; TCRdb keeps only in-frame clonotypes and omits some of them. The sample consists of approximately 95,000 clones, 81% of them appearing once. Study-level results: An analysis was carried out at a later point. It showed that HLA-associated TCR beta chains were more clonally expanded than equally common non-associated chains. Follow-up analysis found HLA locus-dependent TCR association rates, highest for DRB1 and lowest for HLA-C. In vitro checks showed that a few CMV-associated chains really do target CMV antigens.

The sequence was collected from a woman in her sixties or seventies in good health and CMV-seropositive. Sequenced: PBMCs. The V call is TRBV19, the J call TRBJ1-1; 8 bases align to TRBD1. The chain's CDR3 is CASSINQGAPGAEAFF. As DNA, the CDR3 is TGTGCCAGTAGTATAAATCAGGGGGCCCCTGGCGCTGAAGCTTTCTTT.